This TCR beta chain was sequenced during a study of CD4 T cells in relation to SARS-CoV-2 and coronaviruses (dated by TCRdb to 2020 to 2022). With respect to the entire study: The ViraFEST assay cultured PBMCs with antigen for nine to ten days, then sequenced TCR beta CDR3s to find antigen-specific clonal expansions. The Adaptive Biotechnologies TCR-sequencing kit was used to sequence samples from a few pre-COVID donors and the naive versus memory experiments, whereas other data were Illumina-based. HLA restriction was mapped for shared crossreactive spike epitopes using patient-derived lymphoblastoid cell lines. A different TCR-beta assay, based on Illumina, was used to sequence expansion assays from other donors in the study. An HIV-1 Nef peptide pool or a no-peptide culture served as the negative reference condition. Memory CD4+ T cell crossreactivity between SARS-CoV-2 and common cold coronavirus spike proteins was assessed at the TCR clonotype level in the study.

Between the V and J ends, shortened by 3 bases and 7 bases respectively, the junction contains 15 bases. CDR1 and CDR2 (LNHDA, SQIVND) derive from the germline V gene (reference sequence). The cysteine opens and the phenylalanine closes a CDR3 of 14 amino acids. Only the CDR3 portion is preserved as DNA: 42 bases, with reading frame beginning at the first base. Study-level results and caveats: No donor contributed both pre-pandemic and post-infection samples, which limited tracing the source of pre-existing responses. Memory CD4+ clonotypes crossrecognizing SARS-CoV-2 and at least one common cold coronavirus spike were found in approximately 65% of donors. Small numbers of patients and of tested TCRs were a limitation of the study. Crossreactivity analysis centred on spike protein, so crossreactivity against other viral proteins was not assessed. Significantly weaker SARS-CoV-2-driven expansion was shown by crossreactive clones than by monoreactive clones, consistent with antigenic imprinting.

Only one count was recorded for this clone. Its antigen is currently not known. Base qualities were left out, and no much larger clone turns up one base away. CD4+ T cells from unexposed donors were collected before the COVID-19 pandemic (2011-2018). Following 10 days of culture, the EasySep CD4+ T cell isolation kit was used to isolate CD4+ T cells. Unexposed donor CD4+ T cells were tested for reactivity to SARS-CoV-2 S and N and four common cold coronavirus spike pools, as cell number allowed. Each well received 2.2 million or so PBMCs, cultured in IMDM supplemented with 5% human AB serum and about 9.2 IU/ml IL-2. Half of the culture medium was replaced with fresh IL-2-containing medium on days 3 and 7. Triplicate replicate wells were generally used for each peptide culture condition. Leukapheresis product for the unexposed donors was bought commercially. Ficoll-Paque PLUS gradient centrifugation was used to isolate PBMCs from leukapheresis product or whole blood. PBMCs were either cryopreserved at -140 degrees C or used fresh in the expansion assay. The QIAamp Micro DNA Kit was used to extract genomic DNA from the CD4+ T cells.

The library came from the immunoSEQ multiplex PCR assay. The study's own analysis went as follows. During preprocessing, nonproductive sequences were removed, as were CDR3s that did not start with C, did not end with F or W, or were shorter than 7 amino acids. Antigen-specific clonotypes were called with the MANAFEST web app, based on expansion relative to reference and other culture wells. To be counted as positive, a clone had to show significant expansion compared with the reference culture, at an FDR below 0.05, in 2 of 3 replicate wells. To be called positive, a clone also had to show significant expansion compared with every other tandem well and an odds ratio greater than 5. CDR3 homology was quantified as pairwise Levenshtein distance, calculated with the stringdist R package after three terminal residues were trimmed from each end. TCRdb obtained this table from immuneACCESS and retained in-frame rearrangements with V and J assigned. These tables miss some clones; where compared with another copy, unresolved V genes account for less than half of the shortfall, and the remainder is unexplained. Clonal size and the V and J genes are those of that table, whereas D and trimming came from the DNA. For this sample the table gives under 25,000 clones, of which around 77% were detected only once. 15% to 18% of the sample lies in the top ten.

The chain joins TRBV19 to TRBJ1-1; the D gene is perhaps TRBD1, on 5 matching bases. This clonotype originated in a human donor in good health. Sequencing input: CD4+ T cells from PBMCs, cultured in vitro. The CDR3 region reads CASSIGREYGEAFF. The sequenced DNA: TGTGCCAGTAGTATCGGCAGGGAGTATGGTGAAGCTTTCTTT.